The clone carrying this T cell receptor (beta chain) showed up just a few times. Its target is unknown. The sample is drawn from a study of cytomegalovirus exposure and HLA in healthy donors. Overall study: Unique TCRs from HLA-typed donors, around 93 million of them, were held in an early data release. Overall study results and limits: CMV serostatus was the only recorded immune exposure for donors. The authors enumerated 150 to 200 TCR beta chains as linked to cytomegalovirus. A later analysis reportedly identified an Asian-associated ancestry cluster as carrying fewer N-insertions than the roughly 700-donor mean.

CDR3 size: 15 residues. CDR1 MNHNS and CDR2 SASEGT come from the germline V gene. V lost 10 bases and J 0 bases, leaving 13 bases between the germline ends. The PCR employed 60 Vbeta primers together with 13 Jbeta primers. Libraries were prepared by immunoSEQ multiplex PCR; TCRdb keeps only in-frame clonotypes and omits some of them. The sample holds about 120,000 clones, approximately 80% seen once. This receptor was obtained from a woman aged 40 to 50 in good health and CMV-seronegative. Sample: PBMCs. The chain employs TRBV6-1 and TRBJ2-6; D is possibly TRBD2 (5 bases). The CDR3 coding sequence is TGTGCCACTACGGGGTCCCTCTCTGGGGCCAACGTCCTGACTTTC. It yields the protein CATTGSLSGANVLTF.